Described below is a single T cell receptor (beta chain) sequence and its context. V was trimmed by 3 bases and J by 5 bases, leaving 10 bases between them. CDR3 size: 13 residues. Germline V gene lookup returns CDR1 SGHNT and CDR2 YENEEA. Original methodology: Estimation of nucleated cell counts relied on the amplification of reference gene primers. Clones were read by immunoSEQ multiplex PCR, and TCRdb kept only the in-frame ones, dropping some. The DNA gave D and trimming, while V, J and clone size come from that table. Of more than 9,500 clones listed, roughly nine tenths are singletons. The data were obtained in a study of blood T cell repertoires in COVID-19. Study-level background: PBMCs, B-cell-depleted T cells, or T cells provided the cDNA or gDNA that made up the material.

The sequenced sample consisted of peripheral blood. The rearrangement uses TRBV11-3 and TRBJ2-5; no firm D call. The source of this sequence is a man in his 70s with active COVID-19. The CDR3 loop is CASSLPLRETQYF. In DNA, the CDR3 is TGTGCCAGCAGCTTGCCCCTCCGGGAGACCCAGTACTTC.